The clone carrying this T cell receptor (beta chain) has more than one count but fewer than ten. The source of the sample is a study of blood T cells in healthy people across ages. The CDR3 spans 13 residues. Trimming left V 5 bases short and J 8 bases short, with 12 bases between. A J-beta primer mix and a sample-barcoded 5' primer were used in a second PCR of roughly 6 to 11 cycles. TCRdb reanalysed the 5' RACE reads using MiXCR and keeps one entry per CDR3 protein. The sample includes around 1,700,000 distinct CDR3 sequences, roughly 28% of them seen just once. V usage is TRBV12-3 or TRBV12-4 and J usage is TRBJ1-4; D gene unclear. Sequenced input: blood. The clonotype originates from a woman aged 25 to 39 in good health. CDR3 in DNA: TGTGCCAGCAGTCCACAAGGTGAAGAAAAACTGTTTTTT. The encoded protein is CASSPQGEEKLFF.